This TCR beta chain was captured in a study of T cell repertoires in cytomegalovirus infection. In TCRdb, the reads were re-called with MiXCR into one record per CDR3 protein. The repertoire holds 100,000 to 150,000 distinct CDR3 sequences, with 20% to 30% as singletons. General observations from the study: There were carriers of CMV plus the relevant HLA, and cumulative public TCR beta family frequency identified them.

V shed 7 bases, J shed 0 bases, and the junction held 9 bases outside the gene matches. The CDR3 is 15 residues long. This clonotype was recorded at least ten times. Its specificity is unknown. This rearrangement joins TRBV12-3 or TRBV12-4 to TRBJ2-7; 7 positions agree with TRBD1. The sample taken for sequencing was PBMCs, sequenced either directly or after in vitro stimulation (not recorded which). This clonotype was obtained from a human donor in good health (CMV status not recorded). Some clones in this sample may be carry-over from other donors' samples. CDR3 sequence (DNA): TGTGCCAGCACCGTGACAGGGCTTACCTCCTACGAGCAGTACTTC. It specifies CASTVTGLTSYEQYF.